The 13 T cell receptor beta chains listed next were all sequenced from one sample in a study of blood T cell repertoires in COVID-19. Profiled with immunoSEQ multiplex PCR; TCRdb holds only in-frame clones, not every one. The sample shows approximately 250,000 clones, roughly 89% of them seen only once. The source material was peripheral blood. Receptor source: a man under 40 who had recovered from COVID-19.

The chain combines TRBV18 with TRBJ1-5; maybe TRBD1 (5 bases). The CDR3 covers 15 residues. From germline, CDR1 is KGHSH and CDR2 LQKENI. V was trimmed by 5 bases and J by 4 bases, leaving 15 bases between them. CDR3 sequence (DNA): TGTGCCAGCTCAGACGGAGGGGCTAGGAATCAGCCCCAGCATTTT. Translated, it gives CASSDGGARNQPQHF.

CDR3 bases: TGTGCCAGCACCGATTTTACGGGACTTTTGTTGGGAGGCTACACCTTC. Translated, it gives CASTDFTGLLLGGYTF. The chain links TRBV7-9 to TRBJ1-2, with D possibly being TRBD1 (5 bases). V was cut by 7 bases and J by 8 bases, with 26 bases left in between. The CDR3 length is 16 residues. The germline V gene has CDR1 SEHNR and CDR2 FQNEAQ (reference sequence).

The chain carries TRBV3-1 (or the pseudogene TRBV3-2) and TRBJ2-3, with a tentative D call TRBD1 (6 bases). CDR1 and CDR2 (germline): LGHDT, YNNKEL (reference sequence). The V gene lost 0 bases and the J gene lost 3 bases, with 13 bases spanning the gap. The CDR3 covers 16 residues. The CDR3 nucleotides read TGTGCCAGCAGCCAAGATAGAGGGCAGGGGACAGATACGCAGTATTTT. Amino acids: CASSQDRGQGTDTQYF.

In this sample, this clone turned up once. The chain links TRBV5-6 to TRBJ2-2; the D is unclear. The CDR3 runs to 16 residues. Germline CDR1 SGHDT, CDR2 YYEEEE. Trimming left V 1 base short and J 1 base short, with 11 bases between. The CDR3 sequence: CASSLLSQMNTGELFF. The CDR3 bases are TGTGCCAGCAGCTTGTTGTCCCAGATGAACACCGGGGAGCTGTTTTTT.

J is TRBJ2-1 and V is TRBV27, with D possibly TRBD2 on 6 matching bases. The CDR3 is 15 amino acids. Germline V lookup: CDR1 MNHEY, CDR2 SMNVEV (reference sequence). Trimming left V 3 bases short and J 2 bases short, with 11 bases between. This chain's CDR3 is CASSFRRGPYNEQFF. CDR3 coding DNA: TGTGCCAGCAGTTTCCGGCGGGGACCCTACAATGAGCAGTTCTTC.

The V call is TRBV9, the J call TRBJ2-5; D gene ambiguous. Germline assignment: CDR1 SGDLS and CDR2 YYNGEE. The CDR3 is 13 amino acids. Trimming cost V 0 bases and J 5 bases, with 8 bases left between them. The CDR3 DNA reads TGTGCCAGCAGCGTAGAACAGTTGGAGACCCAGTACTTC. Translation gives CASSVEQLETQYF.

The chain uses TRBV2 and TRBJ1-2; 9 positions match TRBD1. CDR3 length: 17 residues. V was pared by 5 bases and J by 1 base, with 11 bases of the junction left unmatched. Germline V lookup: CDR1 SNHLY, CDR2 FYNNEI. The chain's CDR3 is CASSPGSVGQGNYGYTF. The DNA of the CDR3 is TGTGCCAGCAGTCCCGGTTCTGTGGGACAGGGTAACTATGGCTACACCTTC.

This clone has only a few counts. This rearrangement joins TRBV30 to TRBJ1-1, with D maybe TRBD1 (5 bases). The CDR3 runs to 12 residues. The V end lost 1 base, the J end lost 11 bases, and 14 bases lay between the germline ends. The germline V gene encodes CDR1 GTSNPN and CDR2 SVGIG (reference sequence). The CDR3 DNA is TGTGCCTGGAGTGAGGGGATTTGGCGGGCTTTCTTT. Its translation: CAWSEGIWRAFF.

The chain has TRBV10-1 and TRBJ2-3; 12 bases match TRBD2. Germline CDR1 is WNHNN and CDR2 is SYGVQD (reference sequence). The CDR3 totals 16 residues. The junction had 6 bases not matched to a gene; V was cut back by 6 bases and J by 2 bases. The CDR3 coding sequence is TGCGCCAGCAGCGGAGGGACTAGCGGGTACACAGATACGCAGTATTTT. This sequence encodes CASSGGTSGYTDTQYF.

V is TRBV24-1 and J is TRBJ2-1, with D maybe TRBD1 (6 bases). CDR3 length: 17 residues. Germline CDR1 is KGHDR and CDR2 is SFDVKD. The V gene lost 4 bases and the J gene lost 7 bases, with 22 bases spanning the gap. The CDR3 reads CATSDSNRVGLENEQFF. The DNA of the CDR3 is TGTGCCACCAGTGACTCAAACAGGGTCGGCTTGGAAAATGAGCAGTTCTTC.

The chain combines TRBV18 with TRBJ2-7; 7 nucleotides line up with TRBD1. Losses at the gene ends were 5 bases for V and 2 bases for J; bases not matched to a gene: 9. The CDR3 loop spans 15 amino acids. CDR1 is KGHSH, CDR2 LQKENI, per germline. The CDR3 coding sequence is TGTGCCAGCTCATACTCGGGACAGACAACCTACGAGCAGTACTTC. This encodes CASSYSGQTTYEQYF.

CDR3 in amino acids: CASSSQDRGSSGYTF. CDR3 bases: TGTGCCAGCAGCTCACAGGACAGGGGGAGTAGTGGCTACACCTTC. This chain uses TRBV11-2 with TRBJ1-2, with 10 nucleotides matching TRBD1. The germline CDR1 and CDR2 sequences are SGHAT and FQNNGV. The CDR3 loop spans 15 amino acids. Trimming took 4 bases from V and 7 from J; bases not matched to a gene: 9.

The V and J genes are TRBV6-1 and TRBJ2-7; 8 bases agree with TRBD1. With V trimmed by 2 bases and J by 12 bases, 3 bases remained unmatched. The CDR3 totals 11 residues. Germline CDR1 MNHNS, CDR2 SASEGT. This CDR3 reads CASSELGTGYF. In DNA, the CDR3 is TGTGCCAGCAGTGAATTGGGGACAGGGTACTTC.